This T cell receptor (beta chain) appears in the sequencing data of a study of T cell responses to AZD1222 COVID-19 vaccine. Sequencing was performed with immunoSEQ multiplex PCR; in TCRdb, only in-frame clones are kept and a portion is missing. The table lists roughly 150,000 clones, approximately 90% of them singletons. The table lists this clone with a few counts. Its antigen is unidentified. Whole-study results and caveats: Most donors were white British and more were female, and clonal diversity was possibly underestimated. Reportedly, close to half of spike-specific TCRs are directed against unmutated variant regions. Across spike, vaccine-associated CD4 TCRs were found, dominant at 160-218 and 743-854.

This TCR was sampled from an adult in good health. Sequencing was performed on peripheral blood, taken on day 0 of AZD1222 vaccination.

CDR3 sequence (DNA): TGCGCCAGCAGCTTGGCCGGGTCTAGCGGGGGTCAAGAGACCCAGTACTTC. This sequence encodes CASSLAGSSGGQETQYF. J is TRBJ2-5 and V is TRBV5-1, with 10 bases aligning to TRBD2. Per germline, CDR1 SGHRS and CDR2 YFSETQ. The V segment lost 0 bases and the J segment 2 bases; nucleotides outside the gene matches: 7. The CDR3 contains 17 residues.